Listed below are T cell receptor beta chains from one sample, sequenced in a study of shared clonotypes between healthy human individuals. The data were produced by immunoSEQ multiplex PCR, yet TCRdb's version contains in-frame clones alone and is incomplete. The table records about 380,000 clones, just over 95% of them present only once. Source material: memory CD8+ T cells sorted from blood. The receptors were gathered from a man aged 30-40 years in good health. The CDR3 runs from the conserved cysteine through the conserved F or W. The D gene is left open where the match is weak. Clone size is not always given. Where it is, it says once, few, many or a class for expanded clones.

CDR3: CASSRDSGYEQYF; DNA: TGTGCCAGCAGCCGGGACAGCGGCTACGAGCAGTACTTC; J: TRBJ2-7; V: TRBV25-1; D: TRBD1; size: .; length: 13
CDR3: CASSLQAGPYGYTF; DNA: TGTGCCAGCAGCTTACAGGCAGGGCCCTATGGCTACACCTTC; J: TRBJ1-2; V: TRBV7-8; D: .; size: .; length: 14
CDR3: CASSRDRGREKLFF; DNA: TGTGCCAGCAGTCGGGACAGGGGGCGTGAAAAACTGTTTTTT; J: TRBJ1-4; V: TRBV6-5; D: TRBD1; size: .; length: 14
CDR3: CAWSGSGGGNEQFF; DNA: TGTGCCTGGAGTGGGTCCGGCGGGGGCAATGAGCAGTTCTTC; J: TRBJ2-1; V: TRBV30; D: TRBD2; size: .; length: 14
CDR3: CASSQGLRTEAFF; DNA: TGTGCCAGCAGCCAGGGGTTGCGGACTGAAGCTTTCTTT; J: TRBJ1-1; V: TRBV11-3; D: .; size: once; length: 13
CDR3: CASSLTRLGNEQFF; DNA: TGCGCCAGCAGCTTGACTAGGCTCGGCAATGAGCAGTTCTTC; J: TRBJ2-1; V: TRBV5-1; D: .; size: .; length: 14
CDR3: CASSLGVRGLSEKLFF; DNA: TGCGCCAGCAGCTTGGGGGTTCGCGGGCTGAGCGAAAAACTGTTTTTT; J: TRBJ1-4; V: TRBV5-1; D: .; size: .; length: 16
CDR3: CASNQGGYNEQFF; DNA: TGTGCCAGCAACCAGGGAGGGTACAATGAGCAGTTCTTC; J: TRBJ2-1; V: TRBV6-1; D: TRBD2; size: .; length: 13
CDR3: CASSPGRGTDTQYF; DNA: TGTGCCAGCAGCCCAGGCAGGGGAACAGATACGCAGTATTTT; J: TRBJ2-3; V: TRBV28; D: .; size: .; length: 14
CDR3: CASSLAGTGNYEQYF; DNA: TGTGCCAGCAGCTTAGCCGGGACAGGGAACTACGAGCAGTACTTC; J: TRBJ2-7; V: TRBV11-2; D: TRBD1; size: .; length: 15
CDR3: CATSRVWSTNTGELFF; DNA: TGTGCCACCAGCAGAGTTTGGTCGACGAACACCGGGGAGCTGTTTTTT; J: TRBJ2-2; V: TRBV15; D: .; size: .; length: 16